This paragraph covers one T cell receptor beta chain sequence. Its specificity is unknown. These data are taken from a study of shared clonotypes between healthy human individuals. Turning to the study itself: CD8 memory received one plate per donor, CD8 naive two, CD4 memory three and CD4 naive three.

For every subset, genomic DNA was evenly distributed across several immunoSEQ plates. Sequencing was performed with immunoSEQ multiplex PCR; in TCRdb, only in-frame clones are kept and a portion is missing. The data hold some 360,000 clones, with more than 60% observed a single time. Germline V gives CDR1 SGHNT, CDR2 YYREEE (reference sequence). The V and J ends lost 5 bases and 0 bases respectively, with 15 bases between them. The CDR3 is 15 residues long. Study-level points and caveats: Four donors had roughly 5.2% of their naive CD4 clonotypes in common.

V and J are TRBV5-4 and TRBJ2-7; D tentatively reads TRBD1 or TRBD2 (5 bases each). Sequenced input: memory CD4+ T cells sorted from blood. Specified subset: CD45RA-negative fraction. This TCR was sampled from a man younger than 45 in good health. Here the CDR3 DNA reads TGTGCCAGCAGGGAGCTCCCAGGGAGCTCCTACGAGCAGTACTTC. Its translation: CASRELPGSSYEQYF. The variable domain in full, with the rest retrieved from reference TRBV5-4 and TRBJ2-7, is ETGVTQSPTHLIKTRGQQVTLRCSSQSGHNTVSWYQQALGQGPQFIFQYYREEENGRGNFPPRFSGLQFPNYSSELNVNALELDDSALYLCASRELPGSSYEQYFGPGTRLTVT.